This T cell receptor beta chain was captured by sequencing in a study of long-term antiretroviral therapy in people with HIV. HIV-positive participants all received treatment in the United States. The study, taken as a whole, reports: Blood draws took place between about 2003 and 2018 and possibly involved older ART regimens.

Running of the v3.0 immunoSEQ assay took place at survey level. Profiled with immunoSEQ multiplex PCR; TCRdb holds only in-frame clones, not every one. The data hold around 30,000 clones, with 70% to 90% observed a single time. The CDR3 runs to 16 residues. The germline CDR1 and CDR2 sequences are LNHDA and SQIVND (reference sequence). The V end lost 0 bases, the J end lost 0 bases, and 9 bases lay between the germline ends. Notes on this clone: Its antigen is still unknown.

The chain joins TRBV19 to TRBJ1-3, with a weak D call TRBD1 (5 bases). The TCR sequence derives from a man aged 35-49 years with HIV. The source material was unsorted PBMCs, sampled 3 years after starting antiretroviral therapy. CDR3 in DNA: TGTGCCAGTAGTATAGATGGCAGGGACTCTGGAAACACCATATATTTT. Translation: CASSIDGRDSGNTIYF.